This T cell receptor beta chain was retrieved from a study (TCRdb year 2016). For this clonotype: Its antigen is still unknown. The germline gene is not matched at one end of the junction; a read error may be the cause.

The CDR3 holds 16 amino acids from the cysteine to the phenylalanine. The only DNA kept is the CDR3, 48 bases in frame from the first base. Taken from the germline V gene (reference sequence), the CDR1 and CDR2 loops are LGHDT and YNNKEL. The receptor library was made with RT-PCR. The sequencer was an Illumina MiSeq. TCRdb cleaned the public reads at Q25 with fastp, built clones with MiXCR and kept in-frame beta chains. Each record represents a unique CDR3 protein, reported with the most common genes and DNA among its rows. Within this sample are about 680,000 distinct CDR3 sequences, with more than 13% of them counted one time only. 3.6% of the sample is held by the ten biggest clonotypes.

This receptor chain uses TRBV3-1 and TRBJ1-5, and the D gene may be TRBD1, 5 bases matching. The sequenced sample consisted of memory CD4+ T cells from blood. This TCR came from a female donor in good health, serving as a healthy control. The nucleotide sequence reads as follows: TGTGCCAGCAGCCCCAGACCTGGGGCTCGCAATCTGCCCCAGCATTTT. Translation gives CASSPRPGARNLPQHF.